This TCR beta chain was profiled in a study of cytomegalovirus exposure and HLA in healthy donors. Study-wide findings and caveats: Available immune exposure information covered CMV serostatus only. Earlier analysis yielded a pattern in which most TCR beta V segments were productive about 90% or about 30% of the time. TCR association rates varied by HLA locus in a later analysis, with DRB1 highest and HLA-C lowest.

Germline-derived CDR1 and CDR2 are SEHNR and FQNEAQ (reference sequence). With 3 bases removed from V and 1 base from J, the gap between germline ends came to 9 bases. The CDR3 consists of 14 residues. 13 Jbeta primers and 60 Vbeta primers were used for the PCR. The assay was immunoSEQ multiplex PCR, and TCRdb's table has in-frame clones only and misses some. The top ten hold about 2.5% of the sample, which has 200,000 to 250,000 clones, 77% seen once. Note on this clone: Its antigen is not known.

The chain employs TRBV7-9 and TRBJ1-1; D is ambiguous. Sequencing was performed on PBMCs. This sequence originates from a woman aged 60-70 years in good health and CMV-seropositive. CDR3 sequence: CASSFGRWNTEAFF. The CDR3 nucleotides are TGTGCCAGCAGCTTTGGCAGGTGGAACACTGAAGCTTTCTTT.